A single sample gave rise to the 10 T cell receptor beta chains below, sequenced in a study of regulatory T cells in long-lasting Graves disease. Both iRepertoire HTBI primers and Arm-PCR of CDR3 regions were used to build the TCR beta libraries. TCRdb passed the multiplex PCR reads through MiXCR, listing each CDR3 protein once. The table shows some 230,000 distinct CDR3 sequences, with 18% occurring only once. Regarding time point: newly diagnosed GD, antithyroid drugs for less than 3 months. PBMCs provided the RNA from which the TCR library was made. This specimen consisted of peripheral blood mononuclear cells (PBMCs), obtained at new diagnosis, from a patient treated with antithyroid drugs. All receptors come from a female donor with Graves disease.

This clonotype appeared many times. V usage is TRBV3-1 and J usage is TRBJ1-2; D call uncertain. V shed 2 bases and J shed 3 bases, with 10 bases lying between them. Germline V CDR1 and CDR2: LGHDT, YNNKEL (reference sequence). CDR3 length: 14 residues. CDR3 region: CASSQFRVDYGYTF. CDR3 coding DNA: TGTGCCAGCAGCCAATTTAGGGTCGACTATGGCTACACCTTC.

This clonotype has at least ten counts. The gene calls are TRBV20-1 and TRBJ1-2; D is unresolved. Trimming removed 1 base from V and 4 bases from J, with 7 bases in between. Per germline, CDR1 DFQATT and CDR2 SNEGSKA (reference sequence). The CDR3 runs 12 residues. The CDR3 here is CSARGGAYGYTF. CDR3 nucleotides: TGCAGTGCTAGAGGAGGAGCCTATGGCTACACCTTC.

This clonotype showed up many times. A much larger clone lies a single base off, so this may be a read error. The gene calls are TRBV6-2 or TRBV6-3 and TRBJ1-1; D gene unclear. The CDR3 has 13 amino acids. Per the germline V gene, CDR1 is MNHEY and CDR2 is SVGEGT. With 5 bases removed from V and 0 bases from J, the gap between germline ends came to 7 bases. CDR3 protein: CASSEDMNTEAFF. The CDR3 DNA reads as TGTGCCAGCAGTGAAGACATGAACACTGAAGCTTTCTTT.

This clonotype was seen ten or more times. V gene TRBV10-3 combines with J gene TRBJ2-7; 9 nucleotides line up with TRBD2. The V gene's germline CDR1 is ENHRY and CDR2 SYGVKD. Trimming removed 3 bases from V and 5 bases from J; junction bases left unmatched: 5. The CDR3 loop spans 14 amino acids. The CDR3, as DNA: TGTGCCATCAGTGACGCGGGAGGGGGCAACGAGCAGTACTTC. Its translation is CAISDAGGGNEQYF.

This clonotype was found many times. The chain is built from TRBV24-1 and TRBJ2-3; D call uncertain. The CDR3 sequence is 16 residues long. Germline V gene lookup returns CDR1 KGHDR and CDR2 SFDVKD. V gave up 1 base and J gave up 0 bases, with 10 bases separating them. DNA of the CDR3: TGTGCCACCAGTGATTTCACCGGTGAGAGCACAGATACGCAGTATTTT. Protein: CATSDFTGESTDTQYF.

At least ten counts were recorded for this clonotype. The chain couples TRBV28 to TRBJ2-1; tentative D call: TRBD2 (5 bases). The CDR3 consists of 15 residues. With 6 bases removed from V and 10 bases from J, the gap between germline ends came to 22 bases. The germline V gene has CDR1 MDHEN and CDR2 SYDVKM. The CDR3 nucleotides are TGTGCCAGCAGGGGTAGGGAGCGATCCCTAGGAGAGCAGTTCTTC. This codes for CASRGRERSLGEQFF.

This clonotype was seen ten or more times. The CDR3 bases are TGTGCCAGCAGTTTAGCGAGAACAGGAAACACTGAAGCTTTCTTT. This gives the protein CASSLARTGNTEAFF. The chain carries TRBV12-3 or TRBV12-4 and TRBJ1-1, with a tentative D call TRBD1 (5 bases). Trimming left V 0 bases short and J 2 bases short, with 10 bases between. The CDR3 has 15 residues.

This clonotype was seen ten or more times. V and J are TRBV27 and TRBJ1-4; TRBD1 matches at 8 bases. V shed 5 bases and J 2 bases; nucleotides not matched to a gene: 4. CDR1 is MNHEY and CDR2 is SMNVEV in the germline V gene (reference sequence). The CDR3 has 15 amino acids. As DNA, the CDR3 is TGTGCCAGCAGTGACTACAGGGGGACTAATGAAAAACTGTTTTTT. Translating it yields CASSDYRGTNEKLFF.

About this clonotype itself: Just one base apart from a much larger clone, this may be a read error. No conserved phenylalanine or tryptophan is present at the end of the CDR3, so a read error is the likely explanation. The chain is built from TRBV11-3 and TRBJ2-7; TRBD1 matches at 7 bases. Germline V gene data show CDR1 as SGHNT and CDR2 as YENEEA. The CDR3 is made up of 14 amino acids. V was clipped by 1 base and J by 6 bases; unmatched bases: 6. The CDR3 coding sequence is TGTGCCAGCAGCTTAGGCAGGGGGACGGGCGAGCAGTACCTC. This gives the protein CASSLGRGTGEQYL.

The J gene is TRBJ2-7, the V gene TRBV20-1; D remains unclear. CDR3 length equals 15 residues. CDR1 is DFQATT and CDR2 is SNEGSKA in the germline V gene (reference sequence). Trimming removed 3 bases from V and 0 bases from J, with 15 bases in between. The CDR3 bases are TGCAGTGCTAGCCGCGGACCCCCCTCCTCCTACGAGCAGTACTTC. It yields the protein CSASRGPPSSYEQYF.